This passage covers 15 T cell receptor beta chains from one sample sequenced in a study of T cell repertoires in cytomegalovirus infection. TCRdb analysed the reads with MiXCR anew, one entry per CDR3 protein. The data hold 250,000 or so distinct CDR3 sequences, with roughly 9% observed a single time. The specimen sequenced was PBMCs. These receptors all come from a human donor in good health (CMV status not recorded). Some clones in this sample may be carry-over from other donors' samples.

This clonotype turned up a few times. The rearrangement joins TRBV28 to TRBJ2-6, with TRBD2 matching over 13 bases. Germline lookup yields CDR1 MDHEN and CDR2 SYDVKM. The CDR3 extends over 18 amino acids. The trim removed 4 bases at V and 3 bases at J, leaving 6 bases unmatched. CDR3 region: CASSSGTSGEVGANVLTF. The CDR3 bases are TGTGCCAGCAGTTCAGGGACTAGCGGGGAGGTTGGGGCCAACGTCCTGACTTTC.

This clonotype showed up many times. This chain connects TRBV7-2 to TRBJ1-2, with 11 nucleotides matching TRBD1. The V and J ends lost 4 bases and 8 bases, in that order; junction bases with no gene match: 9. This CDR3 is built from 15 residues. Germline V gives CDR1 SGHTA, CDR2 FQGNSA. CDR3: CASSSTQGTGGGYTF. The CDR3 DNA is TGTGCCAGCAGCTCGACCCAAGGGACAGGGGGAGGCTACACCTTC.

There are many counts of this clonotype. The chain couples TRBV7-2 to TRBJ2-3, with a tentative D call TRBD1 (5 bases). CDR1 and CDR2 (germline): SGHTA, FQGNSA. CDR3 length: 14 amino acids. Trimming pared 0 bases from V and 5 bases from J, leaving 9 bases between. CDR3 loop: CASSLARVVDTQYF. In DNA, the CDR3 is TGTGCCAGCAGCTTAGCCAGGGTCGTAGATACGCAGTATTTT.

V is TRBV7-9 and J is TRBJ2-7, with 7 bases aligning to TRBD2. V trimming: 5 bases; J trimming: 0 bases; junction bases outside the gene matches: 4. CDR1 and CDR2 (germline): SEHNR, FQNEAQ (reference sequence). The CDR3 covers 14 residues. In DNA, the CDR3 is TGTGCCAGCAGCCTTAGCGGGCACTCCTACGAGCAGTACTTC. Its translation: CASSLSGHSYEQYF.

This clonotype was detected only a few times. The V and J genes are TRBV11-2 and TRBJ2-4; no clear D. Germline V gene sequence: CDR1 SGHAT, CDR2 FQNNGV. CDR3 length: 13 amino acids. Trimming stripped 8 bases from V and 5 bases from J, with 13 bases between. CDR3 DNA: TGTGCCAGCGCCCTTGGGTCGGAAAACATTCAGTACTTC. Residues: CASALGSENIQYF. Together with reference TRBV11-2 and TRBJ2-4, the CDR3 gives the full variable domain: EAGVAQSPRYKIIEKRQSVAFWCNPISGHATLYWYQQILGQGPKLLIQFQNNGVVDDSQLPKDRFSAERLKGVDSTLKIQPAKLEDSAVYLCASALGSENIQYFGAGTRLSVL.

This clonotype was counted only a few times. The genes are TRBV7-3 and TRBJ2-3, with no clear D. CDR1 is SGHTA and CDR2 is FQGTGA in the germline V gene. Deletions cut 4 bases from V and 3 bases from J, with 11 bases between. The CDR3 is made up of 14 amino acids. CDR3 in amino acids: CASSSYKITDTQYF. DNA for the CDR3: TGTGCCAGCAGCTCGTACAAAATAACAGATACGCAGTATTTT.

This clonotype was counted many times. This rearrangement joins TRBV7-8 to TRBJ1-3; D is uncertain. Looked up from germline, CDR1 is SGHVS and CDR2 is FQNEAQ. The CDR3 sequence is 17 residues long. Trimming shortened V by 2 bases and J by 0 bases, and 14 bases separated the two germline ends. In DNA, the CDR3 is TGTGCCAGCAGCTTATGGTCCGACACTGACTCTGGAAACACCATATATTTT. It codes for CASSLWSDTDSGNTIYF.

This clonotype occurred a few times. The CDR3 coding sequence is TGCAGTGCTAGATTAGCGGGAACCAATTCCAATGAGCAGTTCTTC. This sequence encodes CSARLAGTNSNEQFF. The chain uses TRBV20-1 and TRBJ2-1, with 8 bases identical to TRBD2. Germline CDR1 DFQATT, CDR2 SNEGSKA (reference sequence). CDR3 length: 15 residues. After removal of 2 bases from V and 6 bases from J, the junction contained 9 bases not matched to a gene.

This clonotype was recorded a few times. The rearrangement joins TRBV5-1 to TRBJ2-1; the D gene is possibly TRBD2 (5 bases). This CDR3 contains 14 residues. In germline, CDR1 is SGHRS, CDR2 YFSETQ. Trimming removed 7 bases from V and 5 bases from J, with 16 bases in between. The CDR3 reads CASARTAVDNEQFF. CDR3 nucleotides: TGCGCCAGCGCGAGGACTGCTGTCGACAATGAGCAGTTCTTC.

This clonotype was seen ten or more times. The gene calls are TRBV29-1 and TRBJ1-1, with TRBD1 identical over 9 bases. The germline V gene has CDR1 SQVTM and CDR2 ANQGSEA. V was pared by 6 bases and J by 3 bases, with 8 bases of the junction left unmatched. The CDR3 has 14 residues. This CDR3 is CSVTYRGPDTEAFF. The CDR3 DNA is TGCAGCGTCACTTACAGGGGGCCCGACACTGAAGCTTTCTTT.

In this sample, this clonotype turned up many times. The chain is built from TRBV2 and TRBJ2-7; either TRBD1 or TRBD2 may supply D (5 bases each). From germline, CDR1 is SNHLY and CDR2 FYNNEI. V was clipped by 3 bases and J by 3 bases, with 15 bases between them. This CDR3 is built from 15 residues. The CDR3 loop reads CASSETGPGHYEQYF. The CDR3, as DNA: TGTGCCAGCAGTGAGACGGGCCCGGGGCACTACGAGCAGTACTTC.

This clonotype came up many times. V is TRBV5-1 and J is TRBJ1-6; no firm D call. The V end was cut by 0 bases, the J end by 9 bases, with 19 bases between. CDR3 length: 17 residues. Germline V CDR1 and CDR2: SGHRS, YFSETQ. The CDR3: CASSLEDPGGTSSPLHF. For the CDR3, the DNA is TGCGCCAGCAGCTTGGAAGATCCGGGCGGAACTAGTTCACCCCTCCACTTT.

The rearrangement joins TRBV27 to TRBJ2-7, with D maybe TRBD1 (5 bases). With 1 base removed from V and 3 bases from J, the gap between germline ends came to 10 bases. The CDR3 consists of 14 residues. Germline CDR1 and CDR2: MNHEY and SMNVEV (reference sequence). The CDR3 sequence: CASSLLGPNYEQYF. CDR3 coding DNA: TGTGCCAGCAGTTTATTGGGGCCGAACTACGAGCAGTACTTC.

This clonotype was recorded at least ten times. The chain has TRBV7-2 and TRBJ1-4; D is undetermined. Looked up from germline, CDR1 is SGHTA and CDR2 is FQGNSA. Trimming removed 5 bases from V and 4 bases from J, with 11 bases in between. The CDR3 contains 14 residues. The CDR3 sequence: CASSRSPNNEKLFF. The CDR3 DNA reads as TGTGCCAGCAGCAGATCTCCAAATAATGAAAAACTGTTTTTT.

The genes are TRBV7-3 and TRBJ2-3; possibly TRBD2 for D (6 bases). The germline CDR1 and CDR2 sequences are SGHTA and FQGTGA. V lost 3 bases and J lost 0, with 13 bases in between. CDR3 length equals 16 residues. CDR3 in amino acids: CASSFAGRGSTDTQYF. In DNA, the CDR3 is TGTGCCAGCAGCTTCGCCGGGCGGGGAAGCACAGATACGCAGTATTTT.